This TCR beta chain derives from a study of blood T cell repertoires in COVID-19. For the study at large: The origin of the acute and convalescent COVID-19 samples was the United States, Italy and Spain. Nucleic acid was either cDNA or gDNA, and it came from T cells, B-cell-depleted T cells, or PBMCs.

CDR1 SGHRS and CDR2 YFSETQ come from the germline V gene. The junction had 6 bases not matched to a gene; V was cut back by 1 base and J by 2 bases. The CDR3 spans 16 residues. In the original workflow: Cell counts per sample came from amplifying reference gene primers. The protocol was immunoSEQ multiplex PCR, while the TCRdb copy is restricted to in-frame clones and leaves out a portion. The DNA was the basis for D and trimming; V, J and clone size are from that table. The sample has about 27,000 clones, 65% to 90% seen once. The sequenced material came from peripheral blood. The V call is TRBV5-1, the J call TRBJ2-5; 9 nucleotides line up with TRBD1. The source is a man between 65 and 85 years old with active COVID-19. The CDR3 DNA follows: TGCGCCAGCAGCTTGCCCACAGGGGGCGGGCAAGAGACCCAGTACTTC. Amino acid sequence: CASSLPTGGGQETQYF.